The 20 T cell receptor beta chains reported below all come from one sample, sequenced in a study of blood T cell repertoires in COVID-19 (dated by TCRdb to about 2020). The method behind the library was the immunoSEQ multiplex PCR assay. This is the immuneACCESS table as TCRdb keeps it, with only in-frame sequences that have V and J called. A part of the clones is gone; compared with another copy, unresolved V genes explain less than half, and the rest is unexplained. The table for this sample lists some 180,000 clones; around four fifths of them were counted only once. The ten largest clonotypes hold approximately 2% of the sample. Sequenced input: peripheral blood. The receptors were sampled from a woman of 80 years or more with acute or convalescent COVID-19.

The chain combines TRBV23-1 with TRBJ2-7; the D is unclear. TRBV23-1 is sorted into the ORF group, with uncertain function. The CDR3 spans 12 residues. Trimming pared 4 bases from V and 5 bases from J, leaving 9 bases between. The CDR3 bases are TGCGCCAGCAGTCCCGGTGAAGACGAGCAGTACTTC. Its protein is CASSPGEDEQYF.

The chain has TRBV14 and TRBJ2-7, with 8 bases that match TRBD1. The CDR3 is 13 residues long. The J segment lost 11 bases and the V segment lost 3 bases, leaving 9 bases of the junction unmatched. Germline CDR1 and CDR2: SGHDN and FVKESK. CDR3 loop: CASSHWTGPVEYF. CDR3 in DNA: TGTGCCAGCAGCCATTGGACAGGGCCCGTCGAGTACTTC.

The CDR3: CASSKQRGDGGELFF. In DNA form, the CDR3 reads TGTGCCAGCAGCAAACAGCGGGGGGACGGCGGGGAGCTGTTTTTT. The V gene is TRBV6-4, the J gene TRBJ2-2; TRBD2 aligns across 9 bases. The CDR3 is 15 residues long. V trimming: 6 bases; J trimming: 7 bases; junction bases outside the gene matches: 9. CDR1 MRHNA and CDR2 SNTAGT come from the germline V gene.

The chain links TRBV11-2 to TRBJ2-5; D gene unclear. The CDR3 has 14 amino acids. The ends were cut back, 1 base at V and 4 bases at J, with 10 bases in the middle. Germline CDR1 and CDR2: SGHAT and FQNNGV. The CDR3 nucleotides are TGTGCCAGCAGCTTAGTAGACTCCCGAGAGACCCAGTACTTC. Translating it yields CASSLVDSRETQYF.

CDR3 protein: CASSTTQGSGNTIYF. As DNA, the CDR3 is TGTGCCAGTAGTACGACGCAGGGTTCTGGAAACACCATATATTTT. The chain has TRBV19 and TRBJ1-3, with D possibly matching TRBD1 (5 bases). Germline-derived CDR1 and CDR2 are LNHDA and SQIVND (reference sequence). This CDR3 contains 15 residues. V lost 4 bases to trimming and J lost 1 base, with 11 bases between them.

This chain joins TRBV12-1 and TRBJ2-4; the tabulated D call, TRBD1, remains unverified against the DNA. TRBV12-1 is an annotated pseudogene. CDR3 size: 16 residues. The CDR3 coding sequence is TGTGCCAGGAGCATGGGCTCTTGGGTGGCCAAAAACATTCAGTACTTC. Protein: CARSMGSWVAKNIQYF.

This chain links TRBV7-9 with TRBJ2-7; TRBD2 matches 13 bases. Trimming took 7 bases from V and 1 from J; bases not matched to a gene: 4. This CDR3 comprises 15 residues. Germline V gene data show CDR1 as SEHNR and CDR2 as FQNEAQ (reference sequence). The CDR3 nucleotides are TGTGCCAGCACCAAGACTAGCGGGGGGTCCTACGAGCAGTACTTC. Its protein is CASTKTSGGSYEQYF.

The chain carries TRBV6-6 and TRBJ2-1; D might be TRBD2 (5 bases). CDR1 MNHNY and CDR2 SVGAGI come from the germline V gene (reference sequence). The V end was cut by 7 bases, the J end by 6 bases, with 22 bases between. The CDR3 covers 16 residues. The CDR3, as DNA: TGTGCCAGCACCGCCAGATCCGCATCTAGCAGCAATGAGCAGTTCTTC. Translating gives CASTARSASSSNEQFF.

The chain is built from TRBV12-3 or TRBV12-4 and TRBJ2-4, with unresolved D. This CDR3 is built from 11 residues. Trimming took 4 bases from V and 9 from J, leaving 7 bases between them. The CDR3 is CASSSRFIQYF. In nucleotides, the CDR3 is TGTGCCAGCAGTTCACGGTTCATTCAGTACTTC.

The chain employs TRBV7-9 and TRBJ2-2, with a tentative D call TRBD2 (5 bases). There are 15 residues in the CDR3. Germline V gives CDR1 SEHNR, CDR2 FQNEAQ (reference sequence). V was trimmed by 10 bases and J by 4 bases, leaving 19 bases between them. CDR3 nucleotide sequence: TGTGCCACCCATACTGAGGGCCGGGGCACCGGGGAGCTGTTTTTT. Residues: CATHTEGRGTGELFF.

The J gene is TRBJ2-1, the V gene TRBV27; TRBD2 agrees at 12 bases. The CDR3 loop spans 13 amino acids. Germline V gene sequence: CDR1 MNHEY, CDR2 SMNVEV (reference sequence). V lost 5 bases and J lost 13; bases outside the gene matches: 6. CDR3 loop: CASSERTSGTQFF. The CDR3 DNA is TGTGCCAGCAGTGAGAGGACTAGCGGGACCCAGTTCTTC.

The chain links TRBV5-8 to TRBJ2-7; 7 bases align to TRBD1. CDR1 is SGHTS and CDR2 is YDEGEE in the germline V gene. J was trimmed by 1 base and V by 3 bases; bases with no gene match: 13. CDR3 length equals 17 residues. CDR3 protein: CASSSGLGTEISYEQYF. The DNA of the CDR3 is TGTGCCAGCAGCTCTGGTCTCGGGACAGAGATTTCCTACGAGCAGTACTTC.

This chain connects TRBV25-1 to TRBJ2-1, with D maybe TRBD1 (5 bases). Trimming cost V 8 bases and J 7 bases, with 12 bases left between them. Germline CDR1 MGHDK, CDR2 SYGVNS. The CDR3 sequence is 12 residues long. CDR3: CASQGRANEQFF. The CDR3 region has the DNA TGTGCCAGCCAGGGAAGGGCTAATGAGCAGTTCTTC.

In its sample, this clone was seen once. V and J are TRBV10-3 and TRBJ2-4; 8 bases are a match to TRBD1. The CDR3 spans 12 residues. The V and J ends lost 6 bases and 5 bases, in that order; junction bases with no gene match: 0. Germline CDR1 is ENHRY and CDR2 is SYGVKD. The CDR3 bases are TGTGCCATCAGGGACAGGGAAAACATTCAGTACTTC. It yields the protein CAIRDRENIQYF.

This clone showed up many times. This chain uses TRBV11-2 with TRBJ2-7; 13 bases are a match to TRBD2. The V gene's germline CDR1 is SGHAT and CDR2 FQNNGV. The CDR3 runs to 16 residues. After removal of 5 bases from V and 4 bases from J, the junction contained 8 bases not matched to a gene. CDR3 protein: CASSPRRTSGSYEQYF. The CDR3 DNA reads TGTGCCAGCAGCCCGCGCAGGACTAGCGGGAGTTACGAGCAGTACTTC.

This clone was seen just once. V gene TRBV19 combines with J gene TRBJ2-2, with D possibly matching TRBD2 (5 bases). Germline lookup yields CDR1 LNHDA and CDR2 SQIVND (reference sequence). The CDR3 contains 15 residues. Trimming removed 1 base at V and 6 bases at J, with 12 bases between. The CDR3 loop is CASSIAGTPAGELFF. Written as DNA, the CDR3 is TGTGCCAGTAGTATAGCGGGAACCCCAGCCGGGGAGCTGTTTTTT.

The chain has TRBV20-1 and TRBJ2-3; 9 bases fit TRBD2. CDR3 length: 14 residues. V shed 3 bases and J 5 bases; nucleotides not matched to a gene: 6. Germline-derived CDR1 and CDR2 are DFQATT and SNEGSKA (reference sequence). CDR3 sequence reads: CSASRRAGGDTQYF. CDR3 sequence (DNA): TGCAGTGCTAGTAGGAGAGCGGGAGGAGATACGCAGTATTTT.

The rearrangement joins TRBV11-1 to TRBJ2-7; tentative D call: TRBD2 (5 bases). CDR1 and CDR2 (germline): SGHAT, FQDESV (reference sequence). The length of the CDR3 is 14 residues. V dropped 4 bases and J dropped 0 bases, with 10 bases sitting between them. The CDR3 region has the DNA TGTGCCAGCAGCTCGGACTGGAGCTCCTACGAGCAGTACTTC. Translation: CASSSDWSSYEQYF.

The chain combines TRBV19 with TRBJ1-5; TRBD1 matches at 9 bases. The germline CDR1 and CDR2 sequences are LNHDA and SQIVND (reference sequence). V was clipped by 6 bases and J by 5 bases; unmatched bases: 5. The CDR3 is 14 residues long. This chain's CDR3 is CASSQTGGYQPQHF. In nucleotides, the CDR3 is TGTGCCAGTAGCCAGACAGGGGGATATCAGCCCCAGCATTTT.

The chain uses TRBV9 and TRBJ1-6; TRBD1 matches at 7 bases. Per germline, CDR1 SGDLS and CDR2 YYNGEE. The CDR3 loop spans 15 amino acids. With V trimmed by 6 bases and J by 8 bases, 11 bases remained unmatched. The CDR3 coding sequence is TGTGCCAGCACCTTGGGACAGTCAAACGATTCACCCCTCCACTTT. Translation: CASTLGQSNDSPLHF.